This TCR beta chain emerged from a study of blood T cell repertoires in COVID-19. Study at large: T cells, B-cell-depleted T cells, or PBMCs supplied cDNA or gDNA.

Seattle patients were enrolled during active infection and followed longitudinally. Original methodology: Amplification of reference gene primers was used by the study to estimate nucleated cell counts. Some clones are missing from TCRdb's copy, which holds only in-frame ones; the method was immunoSEQ multiplex PCR. That table supplies the V and J calls and clone size; D and trimming were determined from the DNA. In the table there are approximately 480,000 clones, roughly nine tenths of which are singletons. The receptor was derived from a man younger than 30 with COVID-19, enrolled during active disease. The material sequenced was peripheral blood.

For the CDR3, the DNA is TGCGCCAGCAGCGTTTCGTCCGGGACAGGGGGCCCGCGCTCTGGAAACACCATATATTTT. This translates into CASSVSSGTGGPRSGNTIYF. J is TRBJ1-3 and V is TRBV5-1; 12 nucleotides align to TRBD1. The V gene's germline CDR1 is SGHRS and CDR2 YFSETQ. The V and J ends lost 4 bases and 0 bases, in that order; junction bases with no gene match: 14. The CDR3 length is 20 residues. The whole variable domain, filled in from reference TRBV5-1 and TRBJ1-3, reads KAGVTQTPRYLIKTRGQQVTLSCSPISGHRSVSWYQQTPGQGLQFLFEYFSETQRNKGNFPGRFSGRQFSNSRSEMNVSTLELGDSALYLCASSVSSGTGGPRSGNTIYFGEGSWLTVV.